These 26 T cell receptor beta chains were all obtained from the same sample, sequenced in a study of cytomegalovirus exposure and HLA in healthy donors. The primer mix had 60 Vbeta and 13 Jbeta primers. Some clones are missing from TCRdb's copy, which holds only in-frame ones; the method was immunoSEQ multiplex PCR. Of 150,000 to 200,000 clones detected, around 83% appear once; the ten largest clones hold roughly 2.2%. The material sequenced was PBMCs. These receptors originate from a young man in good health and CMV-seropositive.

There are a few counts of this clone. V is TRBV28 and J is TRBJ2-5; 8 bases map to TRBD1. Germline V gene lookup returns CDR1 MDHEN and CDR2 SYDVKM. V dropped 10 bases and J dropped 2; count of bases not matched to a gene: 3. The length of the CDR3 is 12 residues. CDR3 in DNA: TGTGCCACCGGGGACAGGCAAGAGACCCAGTACTTC. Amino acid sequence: CATGDRQETQYF.

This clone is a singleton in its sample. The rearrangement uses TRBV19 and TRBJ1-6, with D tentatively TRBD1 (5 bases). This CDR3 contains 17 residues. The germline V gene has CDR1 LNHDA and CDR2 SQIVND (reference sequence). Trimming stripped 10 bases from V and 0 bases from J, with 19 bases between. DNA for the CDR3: TGTGCCACCCCGGGGACTCAATGGGGCTCCTATAATTCACCCCTCCACTTT. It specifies CATPGTQWGSYNSPLHF.

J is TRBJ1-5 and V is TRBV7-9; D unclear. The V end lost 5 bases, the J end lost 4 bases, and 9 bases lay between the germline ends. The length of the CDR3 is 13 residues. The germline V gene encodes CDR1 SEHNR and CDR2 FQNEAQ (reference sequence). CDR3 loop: CASSKGDNQPQHF. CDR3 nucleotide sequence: TGTGCCAGCAGCAAGGGAGATAATCAGCCCCAGCATTTT.

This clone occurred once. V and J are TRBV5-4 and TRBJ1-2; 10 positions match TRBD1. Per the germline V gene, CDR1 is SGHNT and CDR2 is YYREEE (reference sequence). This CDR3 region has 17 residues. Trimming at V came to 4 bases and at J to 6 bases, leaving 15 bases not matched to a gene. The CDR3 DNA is TGTGCCAGCAGCCCTTTTGCCGGGACAGGGGCAGGTGATGGCTACACCTTC. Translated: CASSPFAGTGAGDGYTF.

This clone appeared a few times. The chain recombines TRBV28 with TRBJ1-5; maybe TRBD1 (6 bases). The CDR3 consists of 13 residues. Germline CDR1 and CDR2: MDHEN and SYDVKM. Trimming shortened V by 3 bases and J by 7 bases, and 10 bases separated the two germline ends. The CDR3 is CASSFGGQQPQHF. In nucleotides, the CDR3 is TGTGCCAGCAGTTTCGGGGGGCAGCAGCCCCAGCATTTT.

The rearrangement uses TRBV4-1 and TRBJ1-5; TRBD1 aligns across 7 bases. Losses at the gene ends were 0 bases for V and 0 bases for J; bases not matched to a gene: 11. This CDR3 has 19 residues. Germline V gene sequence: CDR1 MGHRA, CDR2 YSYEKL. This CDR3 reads CASSQDWFGDSYSNQPQHF. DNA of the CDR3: TGCGCCAGCAGCCAAGATTGGTTTGGGGACAGCTATAGCAATCAGCCCCAGCATTTT.

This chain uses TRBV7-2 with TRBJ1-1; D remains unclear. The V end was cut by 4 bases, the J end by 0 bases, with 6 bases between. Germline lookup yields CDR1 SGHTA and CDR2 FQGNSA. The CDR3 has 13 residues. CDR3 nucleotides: TGTGCCAGCAGCTCCGGGATGAACACTGAAGCTTTCTTT. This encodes CASSSGMNTEAFF.

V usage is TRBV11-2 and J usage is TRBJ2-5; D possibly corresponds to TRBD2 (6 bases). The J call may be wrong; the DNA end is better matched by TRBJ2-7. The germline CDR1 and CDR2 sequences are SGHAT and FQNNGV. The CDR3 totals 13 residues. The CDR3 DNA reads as TGTGCCAGCAGCTTGGGGACTCTATACGAGCAGTACTTC. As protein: CASSLGTLYEQYF.

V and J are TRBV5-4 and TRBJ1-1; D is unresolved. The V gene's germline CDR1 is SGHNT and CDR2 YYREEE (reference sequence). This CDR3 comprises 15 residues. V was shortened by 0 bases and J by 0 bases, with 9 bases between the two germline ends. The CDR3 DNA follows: TGTGCCAGCAGCTTGGGACTAACCATGAACACTGAAGCTTTCTTT. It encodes CASSLGLTMNTEAFF.

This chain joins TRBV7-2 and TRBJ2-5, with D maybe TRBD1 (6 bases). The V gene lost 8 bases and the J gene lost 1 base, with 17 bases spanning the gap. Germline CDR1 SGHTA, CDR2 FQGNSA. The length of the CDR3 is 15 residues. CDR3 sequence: CASGGSRTVQETQYF. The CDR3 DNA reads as TGTGCCAGCGGGGGCTCAAGGACAGTCCAAGAGACCCAGTACTTC. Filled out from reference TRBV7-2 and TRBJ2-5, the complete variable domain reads GAGVSQSPSNKVTEKGKDVELRCDPISGHTALYWYRQSLGQGLEFLIYFQGNSAPDKSGLPSDRFSAERTGGSVSTLTIQRTQQEDSAVYLCASGGSRTVQETQYFGPGTRLLVL.

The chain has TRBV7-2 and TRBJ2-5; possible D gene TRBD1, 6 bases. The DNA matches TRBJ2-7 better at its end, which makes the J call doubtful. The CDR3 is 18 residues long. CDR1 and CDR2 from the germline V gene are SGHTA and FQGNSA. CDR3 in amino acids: CASSLVSIAAGDLYEQYF. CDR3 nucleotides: TGTGCCAGCAGCTTAGTGTCGATTGCGGCAGGGGATTTATACGAGCAGTACTTC.

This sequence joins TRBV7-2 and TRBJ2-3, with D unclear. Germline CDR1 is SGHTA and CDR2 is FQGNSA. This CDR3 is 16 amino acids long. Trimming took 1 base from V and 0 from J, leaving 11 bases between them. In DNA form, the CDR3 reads TGTGCCAGCAGCTTAGTGGTTGGCAGTAGCACAGATACGCAGTATTTT. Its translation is CASSLVVGSSTDTQYF. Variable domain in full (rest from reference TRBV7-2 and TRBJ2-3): GAGVSQSPSNKVTEKGKDVELRCDPISGHTALYWYRQSLGQGLEFLIYFQGNSAPDKSGLPSDRFSAERTGGSVSTLTIQRTQQEDSAVYLCASSLVVGSSTDTQYFGPGTRLTVL.

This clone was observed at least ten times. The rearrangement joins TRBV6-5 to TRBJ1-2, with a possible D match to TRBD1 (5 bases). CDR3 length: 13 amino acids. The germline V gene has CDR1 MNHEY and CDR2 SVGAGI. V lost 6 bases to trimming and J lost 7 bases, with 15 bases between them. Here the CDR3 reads CASSNGGWSGYTF. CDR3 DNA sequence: TGTGCCAGCAGCAATGGGGGGTGGAGTGGCTACACCTTC.

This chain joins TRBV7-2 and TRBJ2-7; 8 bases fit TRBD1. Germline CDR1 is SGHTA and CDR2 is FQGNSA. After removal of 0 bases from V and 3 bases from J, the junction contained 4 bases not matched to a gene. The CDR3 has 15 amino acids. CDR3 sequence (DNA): TGTGCCAGCAGCTTAGCGGTAGGACAGGGCTACGAGCAGTACTTC. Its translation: CASSLAVGQGYEQYF.

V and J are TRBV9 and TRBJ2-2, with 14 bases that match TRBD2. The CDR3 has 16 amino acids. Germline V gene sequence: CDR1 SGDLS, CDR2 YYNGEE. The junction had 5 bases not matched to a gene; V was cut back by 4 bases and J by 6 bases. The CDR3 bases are TGTGCCAGCAGCTCCCGACTAGCGGGGGGGTCCGGGGAGCTGTTTTTT. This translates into CASSSRLAGGSGELFF.

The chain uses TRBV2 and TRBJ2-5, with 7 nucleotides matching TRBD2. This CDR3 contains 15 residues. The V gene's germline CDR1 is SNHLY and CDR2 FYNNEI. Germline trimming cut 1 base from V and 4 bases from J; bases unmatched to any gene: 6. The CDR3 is CASSEGLARRETQYF. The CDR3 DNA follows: TGTGCCAGCAGTGAAGGACTAGCCCGACGAGAGACCCAGTACTTC.

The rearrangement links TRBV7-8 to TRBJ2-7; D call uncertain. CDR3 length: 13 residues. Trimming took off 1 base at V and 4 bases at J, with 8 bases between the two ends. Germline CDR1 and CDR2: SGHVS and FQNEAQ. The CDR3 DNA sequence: TGTGCCAGCAGCTTAGTAGGCGGTTACGAGCAGTACTTC. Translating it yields CASSLVGGYEQYF.

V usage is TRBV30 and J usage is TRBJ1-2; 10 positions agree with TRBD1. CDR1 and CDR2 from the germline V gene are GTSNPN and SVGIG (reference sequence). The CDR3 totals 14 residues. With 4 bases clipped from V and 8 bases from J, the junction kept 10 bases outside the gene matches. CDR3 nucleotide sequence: TGTGCCTGGACCCCCGGGACAGGGGCCCCGGGCTACACCTTC. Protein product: CAWTPGTGAPGYTF.

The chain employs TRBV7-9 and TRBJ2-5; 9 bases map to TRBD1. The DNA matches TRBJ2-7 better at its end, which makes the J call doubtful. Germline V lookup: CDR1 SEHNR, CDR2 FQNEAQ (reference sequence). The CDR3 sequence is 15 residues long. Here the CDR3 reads CASSATGTGSYEQYF. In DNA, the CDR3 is TGTGCCAGCAGCGCTACCGGGACAGGGAGCTACGAGCAGTACTTC.

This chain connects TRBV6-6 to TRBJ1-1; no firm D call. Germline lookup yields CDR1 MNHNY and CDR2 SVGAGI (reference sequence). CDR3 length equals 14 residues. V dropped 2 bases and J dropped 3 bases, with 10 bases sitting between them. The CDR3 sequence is CASSYARLDTEAFF. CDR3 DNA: TGTGCCAGCAGTTACGCCCGGTTGGACACTGAAGCTTTCTTT.

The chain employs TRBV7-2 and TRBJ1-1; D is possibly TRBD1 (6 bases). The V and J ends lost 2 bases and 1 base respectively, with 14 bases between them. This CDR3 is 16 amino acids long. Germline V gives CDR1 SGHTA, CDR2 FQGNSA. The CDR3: CASSLNGGARNTEAFF. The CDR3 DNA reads TGTGCCAGCAGCTTAAATGGGGGCGCCAGGAACACTGAAGCTTTCTTT.

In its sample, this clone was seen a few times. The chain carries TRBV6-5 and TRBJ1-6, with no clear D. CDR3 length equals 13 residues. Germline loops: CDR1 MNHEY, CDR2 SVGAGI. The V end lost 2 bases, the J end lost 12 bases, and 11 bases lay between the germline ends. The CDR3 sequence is CASSYSLSRPLHF. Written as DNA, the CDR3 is TGTGCCAGCAGTTACAGCCTCTCGCGACCCCTCCACTTT.

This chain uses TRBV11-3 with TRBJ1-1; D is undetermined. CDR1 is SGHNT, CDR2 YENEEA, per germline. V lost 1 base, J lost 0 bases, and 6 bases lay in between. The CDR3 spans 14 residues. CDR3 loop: CASSLGDLNTEAFF. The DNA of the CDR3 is TGTGCCAGCAGCTTAGGCGATTTGAACACTGAAGCTTTCTTT.

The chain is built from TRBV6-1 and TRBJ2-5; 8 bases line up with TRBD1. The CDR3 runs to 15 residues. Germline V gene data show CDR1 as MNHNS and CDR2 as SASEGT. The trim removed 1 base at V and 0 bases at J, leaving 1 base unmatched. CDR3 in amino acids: CASSEVTGDQETQYF. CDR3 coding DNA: TGTGCCAGCAGTGAAGTGACAGGGGACCAAGAGACCCAGTACTTC.

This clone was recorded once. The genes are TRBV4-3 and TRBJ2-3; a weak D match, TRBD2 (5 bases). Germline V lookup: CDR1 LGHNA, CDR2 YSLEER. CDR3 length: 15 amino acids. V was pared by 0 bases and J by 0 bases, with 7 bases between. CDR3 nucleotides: TGCGCCAGCAGCCAAGAGAGGAGGAGCACAGATACGCAGTATTTT. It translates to CASSQERRSTDTQYF.

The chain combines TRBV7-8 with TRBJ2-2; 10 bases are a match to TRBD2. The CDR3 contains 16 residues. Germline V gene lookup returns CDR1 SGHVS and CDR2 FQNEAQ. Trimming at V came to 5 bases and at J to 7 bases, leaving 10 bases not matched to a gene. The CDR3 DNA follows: TGTGCCAGCAGCCCATGGACTAGCGGCCGTGGCGGGGAGCTGTTTTTT. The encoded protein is CASSPWTSGRGGELFF.